Sequencing of this T cell receptor beta chain was carried out in a study of T cell responses to AZD1222 COVID-19 vaccine. At the level of the study: Second doses at about 4 or about 12 weeks were pooled.

Findings and caveats of the study: Across the whole spike, CD4 TCRs peaked at regions 160-218 and 743-854. Spike-specific TCR breadth rose after two AZD1222 doses, and depth rose as well. In a largely white British group with more females than males, clonal diversity was possibly underestimated.

Some clones are missing from TCRdb's copy, which holds only in-frame ones; the method was immunoSEQ multiplex PCR. This table has 130,000 to 150,000 clones, approximately 90% appearing once. Comments on this clone: Its antigen is currently unknown.

CDR3 length: 13 amino acids. Germline CDR1 is MNHEY and CDR2 is SVGAGI. The V gene lost 8 bases and the J gene lost 0 bases, with 10 bases spanning the gap. Here the sequenced sample was peripheral blood, taken on day 0 of AZD1222 vaccination. This chain joins TRBV6-5 and TRBJ1-1; D remains ambiguous. This TCR derives from an adult in good health. CDR3 sequence reads: CASLGLMNTEAFF. In nucleotides, the CDR3 is TGTGCCAGCTTAGGGCTAATGAACACTGAAGCTTTCTTT.